Here is one T cell receptor (beta chain) with its context. The CDR3 runs to 15 residues. The V gene's germline CDR1 is MNHEY and CDR2 SVGAGI. V shed 2 bases and J shed 5 bases, with 10 bases lying between them. This sample was taken from a study of blood T cell repertoires in COVID-19. Study overall: Sites across the United States, Italy and Spain contributed samples from acute and convalescent COVID-19. T cells, B-cell-depleted T cells, or PBMCs provided the cDNA or gDNA that served as material.

Methods used by the authors: Amplification of reference gene primers was used by the study to estimate nucleated cell counts. The data were produced by immunoSEQ multiplex PCR, yet TCRdb's version contains in-frame clones alone and is incomplete. The V and J calls and clone size come from that table; D and trimming were worked out from the DNA. Of roughly 300,000 clones listed, around 81% were seen once; the top ten hold 2.5% to 3%. The sequencing input was peripheral blood. The receptor's source is a woman aged 60 to 75 with active or convalescent COVID-19. The chain combines TRBV6-5 with TRBJ1-6; D not resolved. The CDR3: CASSYMQADNSPLHF. CDR3 sequence (DNA): TGTGCCAGCAGTTACATGCAGGCCGATAATTCACCCCTCCACTTT.